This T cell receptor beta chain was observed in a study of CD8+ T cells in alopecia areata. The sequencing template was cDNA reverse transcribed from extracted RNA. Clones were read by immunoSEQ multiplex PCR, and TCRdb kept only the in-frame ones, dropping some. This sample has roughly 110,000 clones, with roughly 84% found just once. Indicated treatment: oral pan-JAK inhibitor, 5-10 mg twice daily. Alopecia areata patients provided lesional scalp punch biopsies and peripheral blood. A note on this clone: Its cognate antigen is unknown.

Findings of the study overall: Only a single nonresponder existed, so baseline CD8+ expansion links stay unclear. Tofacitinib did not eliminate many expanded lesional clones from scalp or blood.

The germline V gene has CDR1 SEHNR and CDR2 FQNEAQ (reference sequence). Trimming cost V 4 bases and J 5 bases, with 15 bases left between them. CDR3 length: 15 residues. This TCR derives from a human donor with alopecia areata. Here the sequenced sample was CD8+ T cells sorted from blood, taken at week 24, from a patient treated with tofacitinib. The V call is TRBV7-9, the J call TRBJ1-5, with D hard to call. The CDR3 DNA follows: TGTGCCAGCAGCTCCCAATCGGGCCTGGATCAGCCCCAGCATTTT. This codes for CASSSQSGLDQPQHF.